This TCR beta chain was captured in a study of blood T cell repertoires in COVID-19. On the study more broadly: T cells, B-cell-depleted T cells, or PBMCs supplied cDNA or gDNA.

Original data processing: Reference gene primer amplification gave nucleated cell count estimates. TCRdb keeps only in-frame clones here, not all; method: immunoSEQ multiplex PCR. V and J calls and clone size come straight from that table; D and trimming were deduced from the DNA. The table lists approximately 75,000 clones, around 82% of them singletons. In this sample, this clone turned up once. The germline V gene encodes CDR1 LGHNA and CDR2 YNFKEQ. The CDR3 extends over 16 amino acids. V shed 0 bases, J shed 5 bases, and the junction held 7 bases outside the gene matches. Sequenced material: peripheral blood. The chain uses TRBV4-2 and TRBJ1-1, with TRBD1 matching 9 bases. The TCR originated in a human donor in a cohort sampled during active COVID-19. The CDR3 region is CASSQDFGTGRTEAFF. The CDR3 DNA follows: TGTGCCAGCAGCCAAGATTTCGGGACAGGGAGGACTGAAGCTTTCTTT.